This T cell receptor (beta chain) appears in the sequencing data of a study of blood T cell repertoires in COVID-19. Study details: Spain, Italy and the United States supplied samples that represented acute and convalescent COVID-19. The analysed material was cDNA or gDNA that came from T cells, B-cell-depleted T cells, or PBMCs.

The authors' processing: Counts of nucleated cells, estimated from reference gene primer amplification, were obtained. Sequencing used immunoSEQ multiplex PCR; TCRdb keeps in-frame clones, though not all of them. V, J and clone size are taken as reported in that table, and D and trimming were inferred from the DNA itself. Here the sample spans about 130,000 clones, about 86% being singletons. Before being deemed recovered, Cohort 3 donors had two negative PCRs, clearance, or symptom resolution. Germline-derived CDR1 and CDR2 are SGHKS and YYEKEE (reference sequence). Between the trimmed V and J ends, which lost 0 bases and 0 bases, there was a span of 6 bases. The CDR3 runs 14 residues.

Sequenced: PBMCs or T cells enriched from blood (not recorded which). The chain has TRBV5-5 and TRBJ1-2; D not resolved. This receptor was taken from a woman aged 45-59 years who had recovered from COVID-19. CDR3 sequence (DNA): TGTGCCAGCAGCTTGGAACCAGCTAACTATGGCTACACCTTC. It codes for CASSLEPANYGYTF.